One sample yielded the 20 T cell receptor beta chains listed below, sequenced in a study of T-cell reconstitution after alpha-beta-depleted transplantation in children. Unique molecular identifiers were used in preparing the TCRbeta library. Via MiXCR, TCRdb re-called the PCR reads, giving one row per CDR3 protein. The sample yields around 370,000 distinct CDR3 sequences, approximately 10% seen once. This specimen consisted of PBMCs from the stem cell graft donor, obtained from the stem cell graft. The source of these receptors is a human donor who donated a stem cell graft to a child with acute lymphoblastic leukemia.

The chain carries TRBV7-9 and TRBJ2-1; 8 bases agree with TRBD1. Germline V lookup: CDR1 SEHNR, CDR2 FQNEAQ (reference sequence). CDR3 size: 15 residues. The V segment lost 1 base and the J segment 12 bases; nucleotides outside the gene matches: 11. The CDR3 loop reads CASSLDQGAGDAQFF. Here the CDR3 DNA reads TGTGCCAGCAGCTTAGATCAGGGGGCTGGCGATGCGCAGTTCTTC.

This clonotype was picked up many times. The chain has TRBV5-1 and TRBJ1-5; 7 nucleotides agree with TRBD1. The CDR3 runs 15 residues. The junction had 7 bases not matched to a gene; V was cut back by 5 bases and J by 2 bases. Germline CDR1 and CDR2: SGHRS and YFSETQ. The CDR3 DNA follows: TGCGCCAGCAGGTCCGGGACAGCCCGCAATCAGCCCCAGCATTTT. This gives the protein CASRSGTARNQPQHF.

This chain connects TRBV5-1 to TRBJ2-1; D is uncertain. From germline, CDR1 is SGHRS and CDR2 YFSETQ. Trimming cost V 4 bases and J 6 bases, with 11 bases left between them. This CDR3 region has 13 residues. CDR3 sequence (DNA): TGCGCCAGCAGCGACCAGACGTCCAATGAGCAGTTCTTC. Its translation: CASSDQTSNEQFF. Complete variable domain (other parts from reference TRBV5-1 and TRBJ2-1): KAGVTQTPRYLIKTRGQQVTLSCSPISGHRSVSWYQQTPGQGLQFLFEYFSETQRNKGNFPGRFSGRQFSNSRSEMNVSTLELGDSALYLCASSDQTSNEQFFGPGTRLTVL.

This rearrangement joins TRBV5-1 to TRBJ2-3; D gene uncertain. Per germline, CDR1 SGHRS and CDR2 YFSETQ. The ends were cut back, 7 bases at V and 1 base at J, with 13 bases in the middle. The CDR3 runs 14 residues. In DNA form, the CDR3 reads TGCGCCAGCGGGGTCCGTGGGCGCACAGATACGCAGTATTTT. Encoded protein: CASGVRGRTDTQYF.

J is TRBJ2-1 and V is TRBV12-3 or TRBV12-4, with D perhaps matching TRBD2 (5 bases). Trimming removed 6 bases from V and 6 bases from J, with 21 bases in between. CDR3 length: 16 residues. This CDR3 reads CASSLKLGTLGNEQFF. The CDR3 DNA sequence: TGTGCCAGCAGCCTTAAACTAGGTACTCTGGGCAATGAGCAGTTCTTC.

The chain couples TRBV5-1 to TRBJ2-1; a possible D gene is TRBD2 (6 bases). CDR3 length: 15 residues. V dropped 0 bases and J dropped 6 bases, with 13 bases sitting between them. Per germline, CDR1 SGHRS and CDR2 YFSETQ. The CDR3 DNA reads TGCGCCAGCAGCTTGGACGGGAGTCGGCGCAATGAGCAGTTCTTC. Residues: CASSLDGSRRNEQFF.

This chain uses TRBV19 with TRBJ2-1, with 13 bases that match TRBD2. There are 16 residues in the CDR3. Germline lookup yields CDR1 LNHDA and CDR2 SQIVND (reference sequence). V lost 4 bases, J lost 4 bases, and 4 bases stayed unmatched. The CDR3 DNA sequence: TGTGCCAGTAGTACCTCGGGACTAGCGGGATACAATGAGCAGTTCTTC. As protein: CASSTSGLAGYNEQFF.

The rearrangement joins TRBV30 to TRBJ2-1; no firm D call. Trimming took 2 bases from V and 8 from J, leaving 4 bases between them. The CDR3 consists of 10 residues. CDR1 GTSNPN and CDR2 SVGIG come from the germline V gene (reference sequence). As DNA, the CDR3 is TGTGCCTGGAGTACGGATGAGCAGTTCTTC. Protein: CAWSTDEQFF. The full variable domain, rest sourced from reference TRBV30 and TRBJ2-1, is SQTIHQWPATLVQPVGSPLSLECTVEGTSNPNLYWYRQAAGRGLQLLFYSVGIGQISSEVPQNLSASRPQDRQFILSSKKLLLSDSGFYLCAWSTDEQFFGPGTRLTVL.

This clonotype turned up a few times. The gene calls are TRBV19 and TRBJ2-3; a possible D gene is TRBD1 (6 bases). With 3 bases removed from V and 2 bases from J, the gap between germline ends came to 9 bases. The germline V gene encodes CDR1 LNHDA and CDR2 SQIVND (reference sequence). This CDR3 region has 14 residues. The CDR3 DNA is TGTGCCAGTAGTATTCAGGGGATCACAGATACGCAGTATTTT. As protein: CASSIQGITDTQYF.

This clonotype was found a few times. V is TRBV20-1 and J is TRBJ2-7, with 9 bases aligning to TRBD1. V lost 0 bases and J lost 0; bases outside the gene matches: 9. Germline V gives CDR1 DFQATT, CDR2 SNEGSKA (reference sequence). There are 17 residues in the CDR3. The CDR3 loop is CSARDLGDREPSYEQYF. The CDR3, as DNA: TGCAGTGCTAGAGATCTTGGGGACAGGGAGCCCTCCTACGAGCAGTACTTC.

This clonotype occurred a few times. CDR3 protein: CASSLPSGRAGEQFF. CDR3 DNA sequence: TGTGCCAGCAGCTTGCCTAGCGGGAGGGCCGGCGAGCAGTTCTTC. The V and J genes are TRBV5-5 and TRBJ2-1; 12 bases line up with TRBD2. Per germline, CDR1 SGHKS and CDR2 YYEKEE (reference sequence). V lost 1 base to trimming and J lost 10 bases; unmatched junction nucleotides: 6. The length of the CDR3 is 15 residues.

There are a few counts of this clonotype. The V call is TRBV7-2, the J call TRBJ1-6; D unclear. The CDR3 covers 15 residues. The V end lost 1 base, the J end lost 7 bases, and 11 bases lay between the germline ends. Per the germline V gene, CDR1 is SGHTA and CDR2 is FQGNSA. In DNA form, the CDR3 reads TGTGCCAGCAGCTTAGTCAGGCTTCGGAATTCACCCCTCCACTTT. Translating gives CASSLVRLRNSPLHF.

This sequence joins TRBV20-1 and TRBJ1-6, with TRBD1 matching over 11 bases. Germline CDR1 DFQATT, CDR2 SNEGSKA (reference sequence). The V gene end was trimmed by 5 bases and the J gene end by 7 bases; junction bases not matched to a gene: 10. The CDR3 covers 16 residues. As DNA, the CDR3 is TGCAGTGCTCCCCGGACAGGGGGCGTGGGAAATTCACCCCTCCACTTT. This sequence encodes CSAPRTGGVGNSPLHF.

In DNA form, the CDR3 reads TGTGCCAGCAGCCTCGGACAGATTTCCTACAATGAGCAGTTCTTC. Protein product: CASSLGQISYNEQFF. The V call is TRBV11-2, the J call TRBJ2-1; D may be TRBD1 (6 bases). Germline V gene lookup returns CDR1 SGHAT and CDR2 FQNNGV. The CDR3 spans 15 residues. With 5 bases removed from V and 1 base from J, the gap between germline ends came to 12 bases. Combining the CDR3 with reference TRBV11-2 and TRBJ2-1 gives the whole variable domain EAGVAQSPRYKIIEKRQSVAFWCNPISGHATLYWYQQILGQGPKLLIQFQNNGVVDDSQLPKDRFSAERLKGVDSTLKIQPAKLEDSAVYLCASSLGQISYNEQFFGPGTRLTVL.

J is TRBJ1-1 and V is TRBV9; D not resolved. In germline, CDR1 is SGDLS, CDR2 YYNGEE. This CDR3 has 11 residues. Trimming took 3 bases from V and 7 from J, leaving 7 bases between them. Here the CDR3 reads CASSAGGEAFF. The CDR3, as DNA: TGTGCCAGCAGCGCGGGCGGTGAAGCTTTCTTT. Supplemented by reference TRBV9 and TRBJ1-1, the full variable domain reads DSGVTQTPKHLITATGQRVTLRCSPRSGDLSVYWYQQSLDQGLQFLIQYYNGEERAKGNILERFSAQQFPDLHSELNLSSLELGDSALYFCASSAGGEAFFGQGTRLTVV.

This clonotype was observed a few times. The chain has TRBV27 and TRBJ2-3; no clear D gene. The CDR3 is 14 residues long. Germline assignment: CDR1 MNHEY and CDR2 SMNVEV (reference sequence). V was clipped by 2 bases and J by 3 bases, with 9 bases between them. CDR3 sequence (DNA): TGTGCCAGCAGTTTAAATGGGATAACAGATACGCAGTATTTT. Its protein product is CASSLNGITDTQYF.

There are many counts of this clonotype. CDR3 residues: CASSPGTGGETQYF. DNA of the CDR3: TGCGCCAGCAGCCCAGGGACAGGCGGGGAGACCCAGTACTTC. The chain recombines TRBV5-1 with TRBJ2-5; TRBD1 matches at 8 bases. Germline trimming cut 4 bases from V and 5 bases from J; bases unmatched to any gene: 7. This CDR3 has 14 amino acids. Germline V CDR1 and CDR2: SGHRS, YFSETQ.

The table lists this clonotype with many counts. One junction end disagrees with the germline gene, perhaps due to a read error. The CDR3 spells CSARLAGGLHAF. CDR3 nucleotide sequence: TGCAGTGCTAGGCTAGCGGGAGGGCTCCATGCCTTC. The genes are TRBV20-1 and TRBJ2-5; 12 nucleotides align to TRBD2. CDR3 length: 12 amino acids. Germline CDR1 DFQATT, CDR2 SNEGSKA (reference sequence).

This clonotype was observed many times. The chain uses TRBV27 and TRBJ2-7, with 15 positions matching TRBD2. Germline trimming cut 5 bases from V and 6 bases from J; bases unmatched to any gene: 8. The CDR3 sequence is 16 residues long. The germline CDR1 and CDR2 sequences are MNHEY and SMNVEV (reference sequence). CDR3 coding DNA: TGTGCCAGCAGTCGAACGGGACTAGCGGGAGGATCCGAGCAGTACTTC. This translates into CASSRTGLAGGSEQYF.

The chain carries TRBV11-2 and TRBJ2-1; 7 nucleotides align to TRBD2. CDR3 length: 18 amino acids. V was clipped by 5 bases and J by 0 bases; unmatched bases: 13. Germline loops: CDR1 SGHAT, CDR2 FQNNGV. This CDR3 is CASSPGSLAALSYNEQFF. The DNA of the CDR3 is TGTGCCAGCAGCCCCGGGTCCCTAGCGGCCCTCTCCTACAATGAGCAGTTCTTC.